This is a list of T cell receptor beta chains from one sample in a study of CD8+CD57+ T cells in acquired aplastic anemia. MiXCR, applied by TCRdb to the reads, yields one record per CDR3 protein. The sample records 250,000 or so distinct CDR3 sequences, around 45% being singletons. Sequences were obtained from sorted CD4+, CD8+, or CD8+CD57+ T cells (not recorded which) from PBMCs. These receptors were collected from a human donor with aplastic anemia. The CDR3 runs from the conserved cysteine through the conserved F or W. The order of the fields is D gene, V gene, J gene, clone size, CDR3 DNA, CDR3 protein. A D gene is named only where the DNA matches it firmly. The size field is filled for only some rows; it gives once, few, many or a size class.

>TRBD1|TRBV7-2|TRBJ2-5|NA
TGTGCCAGCAGCCCAGGGGGTGAGGAGACCCAGTACTTC
CASSPGGEETQYF
>NA|TRBV7-2|TRBJ2-1|few
TGTGCCAGCAGTCCAGGGCTTTATTTAGATGAGCAGTTCTTC
CASSPGLYLDEQFF
>TRBD2|TRBV27|TRBJ2-5|few
TGTGCCAGCAGTATTCTAGCGGGGGGGGAGACCCAGTACTTC
CASSILAGGETQYF
>NA|TRBV12-3/TRBV12-4|TRBJ2-7|many
TGTGCCAGCAGTTATACTAGCACAAATGAGCAGTACTTC
CASSYTSTNEQYF
>TRBD1|TRBV20-1|TRBJ2-3|few
TGCAGTGCTAAGGGGGCCGGCGGCACAGATACGCAGTATTTT
CSAKGAGGTDTQYF
>NA|TRBV7-3|TRBJ1-6|many
TGTGCCAGCAGCTGGTCCGATCTTGGCTCACCCCTCCACTTT
CASSWSDLGSPLHF
>TRBD1|TRBV4-3|TRBJ2-2|many
TGCGCCAGCAGCCAAGGACAGGGGGCGAGGGAGCTGTTTTTT
CASSQGQGARELFF
>NA|TRBV12-3/TRBV12-4|TRBJ2-1|many
TGTGCCAGCAGTTTTAGGGTTGAGCAGTTCTTC
CASSFRVEQFF
>NA|TRBV6-1|TRBJ1-1|many
TGTGCCAGCAGTGAAGCCATGATCAAGCTCCGGAAGGCTTTCTTT
CASSEAMIKLRKAFF
>NA|TRBV20-1|TRBJ1-3|many
TGCAGTGCTAGGGTCCCGGCTGGAAACACCATATATTTT
CSARVPAGNTIYF
>TRBD2|TRBV18|TRBJ2-4|NA
TGTGCCAGCTCACTAGGACTAGAGAACATTCAGTACTTC
CASSLGLENIQYF
>TRBD2|TRBV10-1|TRBJ2-1|once
TGCGCCAGCAGTGAGTACCACCGACTAGCGGGCCCTTACAATGAGCAGTTCTTC
CASSEYHRLAGPYNEQFF
>TRBD2|TRBV6-5|TRBJ2-1|NA
TGTGCCAGCCAACCGACTGGCGGGGGGTACAATGAGCAGTTCTTC
CASQPTGGGYNEQFF
>NA|TRBV20-1|TRBJ1-2|NA
TGCAGTGCTAGGGGTAGCGGGGCCTATGGCTACACCTTC
CSARGSGAYGYTF
>TRBD1|TRBV10-3|TRBJ1-5|NA
TGTGCCAGCAGTTACCGGGACAGCATCCTATATAGCAATCAGCCCCAGCATTTT
CASSYRDSILYSNQPQHF
>NA|TRBV10-3|TRBJ1-5|NA
TGTGCCATCAGTGAACGCAGTTCGGGGCATCAGCCCCAGCATTTT
CAISERSSGHQPQHF
>NA|TRBV7-9|TRBJ2-5|few
TGTGCCAGCAGTTTAAGTTGGCAAGAGACCCAGTACTTC
CASSLSWQETQYF
>NA|TRBV19|TRBJ2-2|NA
TGTGCCAGTAGTGGGTCAGCCACCGGGGAGCTGTTTTTT
CASSGSATGELFF
>NA|TRBV29-1|TRBJ2-1|NA
TGCAGCGTTGAGGGGGCCGTAGGGGTTAGGGATGAGCAGTTCTTC
CSVEGAVGVRDEQFF
>NA|TRBV6-6|TRBJ2-5|NA
TGTGCCAGCAGTTACCTCGGTTCCCAAGAGACCCAGTACTTC
CASSYLGSQETQYF
>TRBD2|TRBV6-5|TRBJ2-1|many
TGTGCCAGCAGTCACCTAGCGGAGAGCCCAAATGAGCAGTTCTTC
CASSHLAESPNEQFF
>NA|TRBV15|TRBJ1-5|many
TGTGCCACCAGCAGAGATCGGGGCAGGGTGAATAGCAATCAGCCCCAGCATTTT
CATSRDRGRVNSNQPQHF
>NA|TRBV5-4|TRBJ2-7|NA
TGTGCCAGCAGCAAGGACAGAGCCGAGCAGTACTTC
CASSKDRAEQYF
>TRBD2|TRBV20-1|TRBJ2-7|NA
TGCAGTGCTAGAGATCTACTAGCGGGGGGGTCCTACGAGCAGTACTTC
CSARDLLAGGSYEQYF
>NA|TRBV14|TRBJ2-7|many
TGTGCCAGCAGCCAAGCTAGACAGATGACCTACGAGCAGTACTTC
CASSQARQMTYEQYF
>TRBD2|TRBV7-8|TRBJ2-4|few
TGTGCCAGCAGCTTATTGCTAGCGGGGGGGGAAAACATTCAGTACTTC
CASSLLLAGGENIQYF
>NA|TRBV25-1|TRBJ1-1|NA
TGTGCCAGCACCCCAGACAAGAACACTGAAGCTTTCTTT
CASTPDKNTEAFF
>TRBD1|TRBV7-2|TRBJ1-5|NA
TGTGCCACCAGACAGGGGGCGATAGATCAGCCCCAGCATTTT
CATRQGAIDQPQHF
>TRBD1|TRBV2|TRBJ2-5|few
TGTGCCATCCTTGACAGGGAGGAGACCCAGTACTTC
CAILDREETQYF
>TRBD1|TRBV29-1|TRBJ2-1|many
TGCAGCGTTGAAGGACAGGGGAGAAATGAGCAGTTCTTC
CSVEGQGRNEQFF
>TRBD1|TRBV20-1|TRBJ1-1|many
TGCAGTGCTCAGGGACAGGGGCTCACTGAAGCTTTCTTT
CSAQGQGLTEAFF
>TRBD1|TRBV7-9|TRBJ2-1|many
TGTGCCAGCAGCTCGCCGCTTGGGTCTGACAGGGGATCCTACAATGAGCAGTTCTTC
CASSSPLGSDRGSYNEQFF